Listed below are T cell receptor beta chains from one sample, sequenced in a study of shared clonotypes between healthy human individuals. The data were produced by immunoSEQ multiplex PCR, yet TCRdb's version contains in-frame clones alone and is incomplete. The sample yields some 2,000,000 clones, 95% seen once. Sequencing input: naive CD4+ T cells sorted from blood. The receptors originated from a man aged 18 to 30 in good health. CDR3s include the opening cysteine and the closing phenylalanine or tryptophan. Each record gives: CDR3 DNA, CDR3 protein, D gene, V gene, J gene. D genes are given only for firm matches.

TGCGCCAGCAGCTTACCGGGAAGGCCTGGGCAGTACTTC	CASSLPGRPGQYF	.	TRBV5-1	TRBJ2-7
TGTGCCAGCAGCCCAAGCGGTGCCTCGGGGGGCGCGTATTCACCCCTCCACTTT	CASSPSGASGGAYSPLHF	.	TRBV7-8	TRBJ1-6
TGTGCCAGCAGCCCCCAAGGACAGGGGGCAGTAAATGAGCAGTTCTTC	CASSPQGQGAVNEQFF	TRBD1	TRBV28	TRBJ2-1
TGTGCCAGCCGGGGACAGGGGAAGGAGACCCAGTACTTC	CASRGQGKETQYF	TRBD1	TRBV6-1	TRBJ2-5
TGTGCCAGCAGCCTCCTCAGGGGACCAAACACCGGGGAGCTGTTTTTT	CASSLLRGPNTGELFF	.	TRBV11-2	TRBJ2-2
TGCGCCAGCAGCATTCGGACAGGGGAACGCACTGAAGCTTTCTTT	CASSIRTGERTEAFF	TRBD1	TRBV5-1	TRBJ1-1
TGTGCCAGCAGCTGGGGGGGAGTCCGAGGGGCTGAAGCTTTCTTT	CASSWGGVRGAEAFF	.	TRBV7-2	TRBJ1-1
TGTGCCAGCTCACTGGACAGGGGGAACACTGAAGCTTTCTTT	CASSLDRGNTEAFF	TRBD1	TRBV18	TRBJ1-1
TGTGCCAGCAGAGGACATAATGCGGGGAACACTGAAGCTTTCTTT	CASRGHNAGNTEAFF	.	TRBV28	TRBJ1-1
TGTGCCACCAGCAGAGATCTACCGAACACCGGGGAGCTGTTTTTT	CATSRDLPNTGELFF	.	TRBV15	TRBJ2-2
TGTGCCAGCAGCGTAGGAAGTAATTCACCCCTCCACTTT	CASSVGSNSPLHF	.	TRBV9	TRBJ1-6
TGTGCCAGCTCACCACTGATCACTAGCGGGCCCTACGAGCAGTACTTC	CASSPLITSGPYEQYF	TRBD2	TRBV18	TRBJ2-7
TGTGCCAGCAGCTTGGGGCTTGTGACTGCTTCACCCCTCCACTTT	CASSLGLVTASPLHF	.	TRBV5-5	TRBJ1-6
TGTGCCAGCAGCTCGGGGACTAGCGGATACAATGAGCAGTTCTTC	CASSSGTSGYNEQFF	TRBD2	TRBV7-8	TRBJ2-1
TGTGCCAGCGGGCATTACGAGCAGTACTTC	CASGHYEQYF	.	TRBV6-5	TRBJ2-7
TGTGCCAGCAGCTTTTGGGGCCAGGGCAGCGAGCAGTACTTC	CASSFWGQGSEQYF	.	TRBV7-2	TRBJ2-7
TGTGCCAGCAGCGCCTCAGACAGGGGCTTACTCGGTAACACCATATATTTT	CASSASDRGLLGNTIYF	TRBD1	TRBV9	TRBJ1-3
TGTGCCAGCAGCTCCAAGACTAGCGGGGGGGCCTACAATGAGCAGTTCTTC	CASSSKTSGGAYNEQFF	TRBD2	TRBV5-4	TRBJ2-1
TGTGCCAGCAGCTTAGACCGGGGGGGAGAGGTGACAGATACGCAGTATTTT	CASSLDRGGEVTDTQYF	TRBD2	TRBV7-2	TRBJ2-3
TGTGCCAGCAGCTTAGTTAAGGATTGGTACTTC	CASSLVKDWYF	.	TRBV7-6	TRBJ2-5
TGTGCCAGCAGGCCCGGGACTTCGGGCTGGGAGCTGTTTTTT	CASRPGTSGWELFF	.	TRBV2	TRBJ2-2
TGTGCCTGGACTTCCGGCGGGGATAATTCACCCCTCCACTTT	CAWTSGGDNSPLHF	.	TRBV30	TRBJ1-6
TGCGCCAGCAGCGCAAGCGGGAGGCTTAACACCGGGGAGCTGTTTTTT	CASSASGRLNTGELFF	TRBD2	TRBV5-1	TRBJ2-2
TGTGCCAGCAGTTTCCCAGGACAGGGTGCAGATACGCAGTATTTT	CASSFPGQGADTQYF	TRBD1	TRBV28	TRBJ2-3
TGTGCCAGCAGCTTACTGGTTCTAGCGGGGAAGCAGTACTTC	CASSLLVLAGKQYF	TRBD2	TRBV7-3	TRBJ2-7
TGCGCCAGCAGCCCTGGTGGGCTAGCGGGAGGGCTTCGCTGGTACAATGAGCAGTTCTTC	CASSPGGLAGGLRWYNEQFF	TRBD2	TRBV4-1	TRBJ2-1
TGTGCCAGTAGTATAGATGGGCTAGCGATCCGGGAGCTGTTTTTT	CASSIDGLAIRELFF	.	TRBV19	TRBJ2-2
TGTGCCAGCAGTTATGGGGGACCGTGGTATGGCTACACCTTC	CASSYGGPWYGYTF	.	TRBV6-6	TRBJ1-2
TGCGCCAGCAGTTGGGGGGTCGGCCCGCAGTTCTTC	CASSWGVGPQFF	.	TRBV5-1	TRBJ2-1
TGTGCCAGCAGTTACGACATTACAGGGAGCTCCTACGAGCAGTACTTC	CASSYDITGSSYEQYF	.	TRBV6-5	TRBJ2-7
TGTGCCAGCAGCGTTCGGGAGGGGAGCTACAATGAGCAGTTCTTC	CASSVREGSYNEQFF	TRBD2	TRBV9	TRBJ2-1
TGTGCCTGGAGTCCAACAAGAACCTCTGGAAACACCATATATTTT	CAWSPTRTSGNTIYF	.	TRBV30	TRBJ1-3
TGTGCCAGCAATAAAGCGGGAACAGGGGACAATGAGCAGTTCTTC	CASNKAGTGDNEQFF	.	TRBV25-1	TRBJ2-1
TGTGCCAGCAGCAAAACAGAAAAGAAGACCGGGGAGCTGTTTTTT	CASSKTEKKTGELFF	.	TRBV6-1	TRBJ2-2
TGTGCCAGCAGTTTGGACAGGGTTAATGAAAAACTGTTTTTT	CASSLDRVNEKLFF	TRBD1	TRBV6-6	TRBJ1-4
TGTGCCAGCAGCTTAGGCCAGAACACGGGGGAGCTGTTTTTT	CASSLGQNTGELFF	.	TRBV7-3	TRBJ2-2
TGTGCCAGCATATCACAGGGAGGAGGCTACGAGCAGTACTTC	CASISQGGGYEQYF	.	TRBV6-1	TRBJ2-7
TGTGCCAGCAGTTTTGGCGGGAGGGGTAATCGTGCGTTGACAGATACGCAGTATTTT	CASSFGGRGNRALTDTQYF	TRBD2	TRBV28	TRBJ2-3
TGTGCCTGGAGCCGGGGCGTTTTGCGGCCTGAAGCTTTCTTT	CAWSRGVLRPEAFF	.	TRBV30	TRBJ1-1
TGTGCCAGCAGTGGTCTAGCCTACGAGCAGTACTTC	CASSGLAYEQYF	.	TRBV2	TRBJ2-7
TGTGCCAGCAGCTTTTCAGGGGGTTTCTCCTACGAGCAGTACTTC	CASSFSGGFSYEQYF	TRBD1	TRBV11-2	TRBJ2-7
TGTGCCTGGAGTCCGGGACAGGGGCAAGATACGCAGTATTTT	CAWSPGQGQDTQYF	TRBD1	TRBV30	TRBJ2-3
TGCAGTGCTTGGGGGGCGACTGAAGCTTTCTTT	CSAWGATEAFF	.	TRBV20-1	TRBJ1-1
TGCGCCAGCAGTTTTGATCGGGGCAGGAATGAAAAACTGTTTTTT	CASSFDRGRNEKLFF	.	TRBV5-1	TRBJ1-4
TGTGCCAGCAGCGTGGGACAGGGGCGAACTTCTGGGGCCAACGTCCTGACTTTC	CASSVGQGRTSGANVLTF	TRBD1	TRBV7-9	TRBJ2-6
TGTGCCAGCAGTGAAGGTGGACAGGGGAAAGAGACCCAGTACTTC	CASSEGGQGKETQYF	TRBD1	TRBV25-1	TRBJ2-5
TGTGCCAGCAGCTTAGATCTGACAGCCTACGAGCAGTACTTC	CASSLDLTAYEQYF	.	TRBV11-2	TRBJ2-7
TGTGCCAGCAGTCCAGGGCCTGGAAACACCATATATTTT	CASSPGPGNTIYF	.	TRBV6-5	TRBJ1-3
TGTGCCAGCAGCTTACGGGGGGCCGAAAACATTCAGTACTTC	CASSLRGAENIQYF	.	TRBV7-2	TRBJ2-4
TGTGCCAGCAGCTTAGCACGGACGGGGCGGAACACTGAAGCTTTCTTT	CASSLARTGRNTEAFF	.	TRBV7-8	TRBJ1-1
TGTGCCAGCAGTTTTACAGGGCTACTTTATGGCTACACCTTC	CASSFTGLLYGYTF	.	TRBV28	TRBJ1-2
TGTGCCACCTATACAGGGCTGAACACTGAAGCTTTCTTT	CATYTGLNTEAFF	.	TRBV10-3	TRBJ1-1
TGCGCCAGCAGCTTGGGCCCGGCGACCGGGGCCAACGTCCTGACTTTC	CASSLGPATGANVLTF	.	TRBV5-1	TRBJ2-6
TGCGCCAGCAGCCAGGCAGGGGGGATGGGCACTGAAGCTTTCTTT	CASSQAGGMGTEAFF	TRBD1	TRBV4-3	TRBJ1-1
TGTGCCAGCAGCTGGGGCGGTGATCAGCCCCAGCATTTT	CASSWGGDQPQHF	.	TRBV7-9	TRBJ1-5